Below are 24 T cell receptor beta chains sequenced from a single sample in a study of CD8 T cells in ankylosing spondylitis. Study-wide results and limits: What appeared characteristic of ankylosing spondylitis blood was a TCR beta motif of several highly homologous variants.

These receptors lack a known antigen. Using its own MiXCR run on the 5' RACE reads, TCRdb lists one record per CDR3 protein. The data hold under 950,000 distinct CDR3 sequences, with roughly 19% observed a single time. Material for sequencing was blood, either unsorted or a sorted T cell fraction (not recorded which). The source of these receptors is a male donor with ankylosing spondylitis.

This clonotype was detected only a few times. The V gene is TRBV20-1, the J gene TRBJ1-1, with 9 bases that match TRBD1. CDR1 DFQATT and CDR2 SNEGSKA come from the germline V gene (reference sequence). The V gene end was trimmed by 6 bases and the J gene end by 3 bases; junction bases not matched to a gene: 8. This CDR3 is built from 14 residues. The CDR3 DNA follows: TGCAGTGCCAAGAAGGGACAGGGATACACTGAAGCTTTCTTT. Its protein is CSAKKGQGYTEAFF.

V gene TRBV7-8 combines with J gene TRBJ2-2; unclear D gene. CDR1 is SGHVS and CDR2 is FQNEAQ in the germline V gene. This CDR3 spans 13 amino acids. V lost 1 base to trimming and J lost 6 bases, with 6 bases between them. CDR3 protein: CASSLESPGELFF. CDR3 in DNA: TGTGCCAGCAGCTTAGAGTCCCCCGGGGAGCTGTTTTTT.

This clonotype appeared a few times. The chain joins TRBV2 to TRBJ1-5, with a tentative D call TRBD1 (6 bases). Germline loops: CDR1 SNHLY, CDR2 FYNNEI. The germline V and J ends were trimmed by 3 bases and 7 bases, with 19 bases remaining between them. CDR3 length: 16 residues. The CDR3 DNA reads as TGTGCCAGCAGTGAGGCTAAGGGGGTGGGGTGGCAGCCCCAGCATTTT. Translated: CASSEAKGVGWQPQHF. Together with reference TRBV2 and TRBJ1-5, the CDR3 gives the full variable domain: EPEVTQTPSHQVTQMGQEVILRCVPISNHLYFYWYRQILGQKVEFLVSFYNNEISEKSEIFDDQFSVERPDGSNFTLKIRSTKLEDSAMYFCASSEAKGVGWQPQHFGDGTRLSIL.

A few counts support this clonotype. The V and J genes are TRBV7-3 and TRBJ2-5; D remains ambiguous. CDR1 is SGHTA and CDR2 is FQGTGA in the germline V gene. The V and J ends lost 5 bases and 0 bases respectively, with 7 bases between them. There are 13 residues in the CDR3. CDR3 bases: TGTGCCAGCAGCCCCAACCACCAAGAGACCCAGTACTTC. Amino acid sequence: CASSPNHQETQYF.

The rearrangement links TRBV4-3 to TRBJ2-7; D is possibly TRBD1 (5 bases). Germline V gene lookup returns CDR1 LGHNA and CDR2 YSLEER. The CDR3 length is 15 residues. Trimming took off 0 bases at V and 4 bases at J, with 13 bases between the two ends. The CDR3 DNA sequence: TGCGCCAGCAGCCAAGATCAGGGTAGTTCGTACGAGCAGTACTTC. Translating it yields CASSQDQGSSYEQYF.

The chain employs TRBV6-2 or TRBV6-3 and TRBJ1-5; D unresolved. V shed 6 bases and J shed 0 bases, with 12 bases lying between them. CDR3 length: 15 amino acids. The germline V gene has CDR1 MNHEY and CDR2 SVGEGT. The CDR3 coding sequence is TGTGCCAGCAGAGGCCAGAGCTTTAGCAATCAGCCCCAGCATTTT. Translated, it gives CASRGQSFSNQPQHF.

This clonotype has just a few counts. The chain has TRBV20-1 and TRBJ2-7, with TRBD1 matching over 8 bases. V trimming: 5 bases; J trimming: 7 bases; junction bases outside the gene matches: 13. The CDR3 is 14 residues long. Germline CDR1 DFQATT, CDR2 SNEGSKA (reference sequence). CDR3 region: CSASPGQVPWEQYF. The CDR3 DNA is TGCAGTGCTTCTCCGGGACAGGTCCCCTGGGAGCAGTACTTC.

The V call is TRBV10-1, the J call TRBJ2-7, with D tentatively TRBD1 or TRBD2 (5 bases each). V was cut by 3 bases and J by 5 bases, with 23 bases left in between. The CDR3 extends over 17 amino acids. Per the germline V gene, CDR1 is WNHNN and CDR2 is SYGVQD (reference sequence). CDR3 residues: CASSERDEGDCPNEQYF. The CDR3 region has the DNA TGCGCCAGCAGTGAAAGGGACGAAGGGGATTGTCCCAACGAGCAGTACTTC.

This CDR3 reads CAWMDISYEQYF. CDR3 bases: TGTGCCTGGATGGACATTTCCTACGAGCAGTACTTC. The chain joins TRBV30 to TRBJ2-7, with D perhaps TRBD1 (5 bases). The V end was cut by 4 bases, the J end by 1 base, with 8 bases between. The CDR3 runs 12 residues. Germline assignment: CDR1 GTSNPN and CDR2 SVGIG (reference sequence).

V and J are TRBV12-5 and TRBJ2-5, with 7 bases fitting TRBD1. Germline CDR1 LGHNT, CDR2 FRNRAP. With 5 bases clipped from V and 0 bases from J, the junction kept 3 bases outside the gene matches. The CDR3 spans 14 residues. This CDR3 reads CASGTGTDQETQYF. In DNA form, the CDR3 reads TGTGCTAGTGGTACCGGGACAGACCAAGAGACCCAGTACTTC.

This chain uses TRBV5-1 with TRBJ2-1, with D uncertain. V dropped 4 bases and J dropped 1 base, with 12 bases sitting between them. CDR1 is SGHRS, CDR2 YFSETQ, per germline. CDR3 length: 15 amino acids. CDR3 nucleotides: TGCGCCAGCAGCCTCAAGGGATTTTCCTACAATGAGCAGTTCTTC. It codes for CASSLKGFSYNEQFF. Supplemented by reference TRBV5-1 and TRBJ2-1, the full variable domain reads KAGVTQTPRYLIKTRGQQVTLSCSPISGHRSVSWYQQTPGQGLQFLFEYFSETQRNKGNFPGRFSGRQFSNSRSEMNVSTLELGDSALYLCASSLKGFSYNEQFFGPGTRLTVL.

The sample holds a few counts of this clonotype. The chain links TRBV10-3 to TRBJ2-4; 7 nucleotides agree with TRBD2. The CDR3 spans 14 residues. Germline V lookup: CDR1 ENHRY, CDR2 SYGVKD. V shed 0 bases, J shed 8 bases, and the junction held 4 bases outside the gene matches. CDR3 loop: CAISESSGEDIQYF. DNA of the CDR3: TGTGCCATCAGTGAGTCGAGCGGGGAAGACATTCAGTACTTC.

This clonotype was picked up one time. A much larger clonotype is one base distant, so this may be a read error. This chain joins TRBV10-3 and TRBJ2-5, with TRBD2 identical over 8 bases. The V segment lost 3 bases and the J segment 5 bases; nucleotides outside the gene matches: 11. This CDR3 contains 16 residues. CDR1 is ENHRY and CDR2 is SYGVKD in the germline V gene. The CDR3: CAISDSQAGGLETQYF. The CDR3, as DNA: TGTGCCATCAGTGACTCGCAGGCGGGGGGATTGGAGACCCAGTACTTC.

The V and J genes are TRBV29-1 and TRBJ2-1; the D call may be TRBD1 or TRBD2 (6 bases each). Germline V lookup: CDR1 SQVTM, CDR2 ANQGSEA. Deletions cut 8 bases from V and 8 bases from J, with 22 bases between. The CDR3 has 14 residues. CDR3 loop: CSSDPGGWGDEQFF. In nucleotides, the CDR3 is TGCAGCTCCGACCCCGGGGGCTGGGGCGATGAGCAGTTCTTC.

This clonotype has only a few counts. The chain recombines TRBV12-3 or TRBV12-4 with TRBJ2-6, with 9 bases that match TRBD2. The CDR3 has 18 residues. The ends lost 7 bases at V and 2 bases at J; junction bases unmatched: 12. The CDR3 nucleotides read TGTGCCAGCAACGGGGCTAGCGGGAAAGGTGCTGGGGCCAACGTCCTGACTTTC. Translating gives CASNGASGKGAGANVLTF.

The V gene is TRBV27, the J gene TRBJ2-5; TRBD1 might be the D (6 bases). Trimming removed 6 bases from V and 0 bases from J, with 14 bases in between. The germline V gene has CDR1 MNHEY and CDR2 SMNVEV (reference sequence). The CDR3 runs 15 residues. The CDR3 sequence: CASRRQVEYQETQYF. The CDR3, as DNA: TGTGCCAGCAGAAGACAGGTGGAGTACCAAGAGACCCAGTACTTC.

The chain links TRBV9 to TRBJ2-7; 11 bases line up with TRBD2. Germline V gene sequence: CDR1 SGDLS, CDR2 YYNGEE. After removal of 4 bases from V and 7 bases from J, the junction contained 13 bases not matched to a gene. The CDR3 sequence is 16 residues long. CDR3 amino acids: CASSQALLAGVGEQYF. CDR3 coding DNA: TGTGCCAGCAGCCAGGCCCTACTAGCGGGAGTAGGTGAGCAGTACTTC.

The V call is TRBV18, the J call TRBJ2-2, with D perhaps assigned TRBD1 or TRBD2 (5 bases each). The CDR3 runs to 15 residues. V lost 4 bases to trimming and J lost 1 base, with 10 bases between them. The germline V gene encodes CDR1 KGHSH and CDR2 LQKENI. In DNA form, the CDR3 reads TGTGCCAGCTCACGGGACGGAATGAACACCGGGGAGCTGTTTTTT. Amino acid sequence: CASSRDGMNTGELFF. Filled out from reference TRBV18 and TRBJ2-2, the complete variable domain reads NAGVMQNPRHLVRRRGQEARLRCSPMKGHSHVYWYRQLPEEGLKFMVYLQKENIIDESGMPKERFSAEFPKEGPSILRIQQVVRGDSAAYFCASSRDGMNTGELFFGEGSRLTVL.

The gene calls are TRBV12-3 or TRBV12-4 and TRBJ1-2, with 7 bases lining up with TRBD1. The CDR3 consists of 15 residues. Trimming at V came to 1 base and at J to 0 bases, leaving 2 bases not matched to a gene. In DNA, the CDR3 is TGTGCCAGCAGTTTAGGGGACAGTGCTAACTATGGCTACACCTTC. Protein: CASSLGDSANYGYTF.

This clonotype was seen a few times. The chain uses TRBV9 and TRBJ2-3; 7 bases are shared with TRBD2. CDR1 is SGDLS and CDR2 is YYNGEE in the germline V gene. J was trimmed by 3 bases and V by 1 base; bases with no gene match: 5. CDR3 length: 15 residues. CDR3: CASSVSGGLTDTQYF. CDR3 coding DNA: TGTGCCAGCAGCGTATCGGGGGGTCTTACAGATACGCAGTATTTT.

The chain employs TRBV27 and TRBJ2-7, with TRBD2 matching over 10 bases. CDR3 length: 15 residues. The J segment lost 1 base and the V segment lost 5 bases, leaving 5 bases of the junction unmatched. Germline lookup yields CDR1 MNHEY and CDR2 SMNVEV (reference sequence). In nucleotides, the CDR3 is TGTGCCAGCAGTCCCTCGGGACTAGCGTCCTACGAGCAGTACTTC. Amino acids: CASSPSGLASYEQYF.

This clonotype was picked up a small number of times. This rearrangement joins TRBV5-1 to TRBJ2-1; 14 bases are shared with TRBD2. Per germline, CDR1 SGHRS and CDR2 YFSETQ. The J segment lost 6 bases and the V segment lost 1 base, leaving 3 bases of the junction unmatched. The CDR3 is 16 residues long. The CDR3 DNA reads TGCGCCAGCAGCTTGACGGGACTAGCGGGGGTCAATGAGCAGTTCTTC. Its protein product is CASSLTGLAGVNEQFF.

This clonotype was recorded a few times. The gene calls are TRBV28 and TRBJ2-4; D not certain. CDR1 MDHEN and CDR2 SYDVKM come from the germline V gene. This CDR3 comprises 15 residues. V was shortened by 3 bases and J by 1 base, with 10 bases between the two germline ends. CDR3 protein: CASSLGLLAKNIQYF. Here the CDR3 DNA reads TGTGCCAGCAGTTTGGGGTTGTTGGCCAAAAACATTCAGTACTTC.

This clonotype was seen more than once but under ten times. This chain uses TRBV6-1 with TRBJ2-7; the D gene is possibly TRBD1 (6 bases). From germline, CDR1 is MNHNS and CDR2 SASEGT. V lost 7 bases to trimming and J lost 0 bases, with 13 bases between them. The CDR3 sequence is 14 residues long. In DNA form, the CDR3 reads TGTGCCAGCACCCTCTCAGGGGACTCCTACGAGCAGTACTTC. It codes for CASTLSGDSYEQYF.